A single sample gave rise to the 25 T cell receptor beta chains below, sequenced in a study of cytomegalovirus exposure and HLA in healthy donors. The method was immunoSEQ multiplex PCR; TCRdb's version includes in-frame clones alone and lacks a portion of them. The table lists about 88,000 clones, roughly 80% of them singletons, with about 12% in the top ten. Material for sequencing was PBMCs. Source of these receptors: a young woman in good health and CMV-seropositive.

The CDR3: CASSLTGTSVGTGELFF. The CDR3 DNA is TGTGCCAGCAGCTTAACAGGGACCTCGGTGGGGACCGGGGAGCTGTTTTTT. The chain combines TRBV7-7 with TRBJ2-2, with a weak D call TRBD1 (6 bases). The CDR3 is 17 amino acids. Trimming took 2 bases from V and 5 from J, leaving 18 bases between them. The V gene's germline CDR1 is SSHAT and CDR2 FNYEAQ (reference sequence).

This clone appeared once. The chain uses TRBV30 and TRBJ1-5, with a possible D match to TRBD1 (5 bases). The CDR3 runs 11 residues. Germline lookup yields CDR1 GTSNPN and CDR2 SVGIG (reference sequence). The V and J ends lost 2 bases and 8 bases respectively, with 7 bases between them. The CDR3 spells CAWSSGKPQHF. The CDR3 bases are TGTGCCTGGAGTTCAGGGAAGCCCCAGCATTTT.

The V and J genes are TRBV28 and TRBJ1-5; 8 nucleotides align to TRBD1. Germline CDR1 is MDHEN and CDR2 is SYDVKM. The CDR3 is 15 residues long. Trimming cost V 6 bases and J 6 bases; bases outside gene matches: 10. The CDR3 DNA follows: TGTGCCAGCAGCGACGGACAGGGTAGGACTCAGCCCCAGCATTTT. Residues: CASSDGQGRTQPQHF.

A few counts support this clone. The V gene is TRBV19, the J gene TRBJ1-5; TRBD1 is a possible D gene (6 bases). This CDR3 comprises 14 residues. Germline values: CDR1 LNHDA, CDR2 SQIVND (reference sequence). V lost 3 bases to trimming and J lost 7 bases, with 13 bases between them. Here the CDR3 reads CASSIEGVLQPQHF. The DNA for the CDR3 is TGTGCCAGTAGTATCGAGGGGGTTCTGCAGCCCCAGCATTTT.

V and J are TRBV9 and TRBJ2-4; 7 bases align to TRBD1. There are 14 residues in the CDR3. The germline V gene encodes CDR1 SGDLS and CDR2 YYNGEE. With 1 base clipped from V and 7 bases from J, the junction kept 5 bases outside the gene matches. CDR3 loop: CASSVRGHENIQYF. CDR3 bases: TGTGCCAGCAGCGTAAGGGGGCACGAGAACATTCAGTACTTC.

The chain links TRBV7-9 to TRBJ2-7; perhaps TRBD2 as D (5 bases). Germline assignment: CDR1 SEHNR and CDR2 FQNEAQ (reference sequence). V lost 2 bases, J lost 7 bases, and 9 bases lay in between. The CDR3 is 12 residues long. CDR3 amino acids: CASSLYQREQYF. The CDR3 bases are TGTGCCAGCAGCTTATACCAGCGGGAGCAGTACTTC.

The genes are TRBV7-9 and TRBJ1-1, with D maybe TRBD1 (6 bases). V gave up 1 base and J gave up 0 bases, with 18 bases separating them. Germline V gene data show CDR1 as SEHNR and CDR2 as FQNEAQ (reference sequence). The CDR3 is 18 residues long. The CDR3 nucleotides are TGTGCCAGCAGCTTAGTTCGGCTCAGGGGCGGAATGAACACTGAAGCTTTCTTT. It encodes CASSLVRLRGGMNTEAFF.

The genes are TRBV7-9 and TRBJ1-2, with a weak D call TRBD1 (5 bases). Trimming took 1 base from V and 6 from J, leaving 12 bases between them. Germline V gene lookup returns CDR1 SEHNR and CDR2 FQNEAQ (reference sequence). This CDR3 region has 14 residues. DNA for the CDR3: TGTGCCAGCAGCTTAGATTGGGGCAGGGATGGCTACACCTTC. This encodes CASSLDWGRDGYTF.

J is TRBJ2-5 and V is TRBV11-1; D is undetermined. The CDR3 runs 15 residues. Germline V gene data show CDR1 as SGHAT and CDR2 as FQDESV (reference sequence). Deletions cut 3 bases from V and 1 base from J, with 12 bases between. The CDR3 DNA is TGTGCCAGCAGCTTTTCGTGGCAGGTCCAAGAGACCCAGTACTTC. It translates to CASSFSWQVQETQYF.

The chain uses TRBV7-2 and TRBJ1-3; D is perhaps TRBD1 (5 bases). The CDR3 consists of 15 residues. The germline V gene encodes CDR1 SGHTA and CDR2 FQGNSA. V was clipped by 5 bases and J by 3 bases, with 14 bases between them. CDR3 in DNA: TGTGCCAGCAGCCCGCTTTTGGGGGGTGGAAACACCATATATTTT. Protein sequence: CASSPLLGGGNTIYF.

J is TRBJ2-1 and V is TRBV28; 7 bases are a match to TRBD1. V shed 6 bases and J 4 bases; nucleotides not matched to a gene: 12. This CDR3 spans 16 amino acids. CDR1 is MDHEN, CDR2 SYDVKM, per germline. CDR3 sequence: CASSQSQGGQYNEQFF. DNA of the CDR3: TGTGCCAGCAGCCAATCTCAAGGGGGCCAATACAATGAGCAGTTCTTC.

A single count supports this clone. The chain has TRBV27 and TRBJ1-6, with a possible D match to TRBD1 (5 bases). This CDR3 is 14 amino acids long. Germline CDR1 MNHEY, CDR2 SMNVEV (reference sequence). Between the trimmed V and J ends, which lost 7 bases and 4 bases, there was a span of 11 bases. CDR3 amino acids: CASMRGLYNSPLHF. Here the CDR3 DNA reads TGTGCCAGCATGCGGGGGTTATATAATTCACCCCTCCACTTT.

This rearrangement joins TRBV6-6 to TRBJ1-1, with 7 bases that match TRBD1. Trimming removed 6 bases from V and 5 bases from J; junction bases left unmatched: 12. Germline V lookup: CDR1 MNHNY, CDR2 SVGAGI (reference sequence). The CDR3 consists of 15 residues. Written as DNA, the CDR3 is TGTGCCAGCAGCGGGGCTCGACAGGGACGAACTGAAGCTTTCTTT. Protein sequence: CASSGARQGRTEAFF.

The J gene is TRBJ2-2, the V gene TRBV7-8; TRBD1 matches 8 bases. V dropped 3 bases and J dropped 7; count of bases not matched to a gene: 13. Germline-derived CDR1 and CDR2 are SGHVS and FQNEAQ. The CDR3 is made up of 17 amino acids. The chain's CDR3 is CASSFNAGGASNGELFF. The DNA for the CDR3 is TGTGCCAGCAGCTTTAATGCAGGGGGCGCGAGTAACGGGGAGCTGTTTTTT. Filled out from reference TRBV7-8 and TRBJ2-2, the complete variable domain reads GAGVSQSPRYKVAKRGQDVALRCDPISGHVSLFWYQQALGQGPEFLTYFQNEAQLDKSGLPSDRFFAERPEGSVSTLKIQRTQQEDSAVYLCASSFNAGGASNGELFFGEGSRLTVL.

This chain joins TRBV29-1 and TRBJ2-1; 10 nucleotides align to TRBD2. The CDR3 loop spans 18 amino acids. V lost 3 bases, J lost 0 bases, and 11 bases stayed unmatched. CDR1 is SQVTM, CDR2 ANQGSEA, per germline. This CDR3 reads CSVEGLAGASSSYNEQFF. CDR3 bases: TGCAGCGTTGAGGGCCTAGCGGGGGCCTCCAGCTCCTACAATGAGCAGTTCTTC.

The chain has TRBV6-5 and TRBJ1-2; 9 bases map to TRBD1. Germline trimming cut 8 bases from V and 7 bases from J; bases unmatched to any gene: 14. This CDR3 has 15 residues. The germline gives CDR1 MNHEY, CDR2 SVGAGI. CDR3: CASSTGQGQAFGYTF. CDR3 nucleotide sequence: TGTGCCAGCTCAACCGGACAGGGGCAAGCTTTTGGCTACACCTTC.

The chain is built from TRBV6-5 and TRBJ2-7; D is unclear. Between the trimmed V and J ends, which lost 6 bases and 7 bases, there was a span of 19 bases. There are 14 residues in the CDR3. Germline V CDR1 and CDR2: MNHEY, SVGAGI. This CDR3 reads CASRTTDGSREQYF. CDR3 nucleotides: TGTGCCAGCAGGACGACTGACGGTTCTAGGGAGCAGTACTTC.

There are a few counts of this clone. The CDR3 nucleotides are TGTGCCAGCACCCGGGGTCGGGCAGACTCACCCCTCCACTTT. It is translated as CASTRGRADSPLHF. The rearrangement joins TRBV6-1 to TRBJ1-6; D unclear. Per germline, CDR1 MNHNS and CDR2 SASEGT. V was trimmed by 7 bases and J by 10 bases, leaving 17 bases between them. The CDR3 consists of 14 residues.

This clone has more than one count but fewer than ten. The rearrangement uses TRBV29-1 and TRBJ2-4; 8 positions match TRBD1. The germline V gene has CDR1 SQVTM and CDR2 ANQGSEA. Losses at the gene ends were 4 bases for V and 1 base for J; bases not matched to a gene: 9. This CDR3 spans 16 amino acids. CDR3 sequence (DNA): TGCAGCGTTGCAGGGGGCGCAGGAAGGGCCAAAAACATTCAGTACTTC. Encoded protein: CSVAGGAGRAKNIQYF.

The chain joins TRBV7-7 to TRBJ2-3; 8 positions match TRBD1. V lost 1 base and J lost 5; bases outside the gene matches: 8. The CDR3 covers 16 residues. CDR1 is SSHAT and CDR2 is FNYEAQ in the germline V gene (reference sequence). The CDR3 sequence is CASSLGGAGGLDTQYF. CDR3 nucleotide sequence: TGTGCCAGCAGCTTAGGAGGGGCAGGGGGCTTAGATACGCAGTATTTT.

There are a few counts of this clone. The chain combines TRBV19 with TRBJ2-5; 11 nucleotides align to TRBD2. The CDR3 runs 14 residues. Germline CDR1 reads LNHDA; CDR2 reads SQIVND (reference sequence). Unmatched junction bases numbered 8, after V lost 10 bases and J lost 4 bases. The CDR3 nucleotides are TGTGCCACCGGTAGCGGGGGGGCTGGAGAGACCCAGTACTTC. It codes for CATGSGGAGETQYF.

This clone is a singleton in its sample. The chain combines TRBV9 with TRBJ2-1; 12 bases are a match to TRBD1. After removal of 3 bases from V and 8 bases from J, the junction contained 9 bases not matched to a gene. The germline V gene has CDR1 SGDLS and CDR2 YYNGEE. CDR3 length: 16 residues. The CDR3 DNA is TGTGCCAGCAGCGGACGACCGGGACAGGGGGCCCATGAGCAGTTCTTC. Translated: CASSGRPGQGAHEQFF.

The chain combines TRBV19 with TRBJ1-5; 7 nucleotides line up with TRBD1. The V gene's germline CDR1 is LNHDA and CDR2 SQIVND (reference sequence). The length of the CDR3 is 14 residues. V dropped 5 bases and J dropped 6; count of bases not matched to a gene: 7. CDR3: CASSEQGFGQPQHF. The CDR3 DNA reads TGTGCCAGTAGTGAACAGGGGTTCGGTCAGCCCCAGCATTTT. Full variable domain (rest looked up from reference TRBV19 and TRBJ1-5): DGGITQSPKYLFRKEGQNVTLSCEQNLNHDAMYWYRQDPGQGLRLIYYSQIVNDFQKGDIAEGYSVSREKKESFPLTVTSAQKNPTAFYLCASSEQGFGQPQHFGDGTRLSIL.

The rearrangement uses TRBV18 and TRBJ1-5; D uncertain. V lost 6 bases and J lost 7, with 19 bases in between. The CDR3 length is 15 residues. The germline V gene has CDR1 KGHSH and CDR2 LQKENI. The CDR3 protein is CASSDQRRRRQPQHF. The CDR3 coding sequence is TGTGCCAGCTCCGACCAACGACGACGGCGGCAGCCCCAGCATTTT.

The chain uses TRBV7-2 and TRBJ2-5, with 8 positions matching TRBD2. V lost 1 base to trimming and J lost 2 bases; unmatched junction nucleotides: 12. This CDR3 has 18 residues. Germline lookup yields CDR1 SGHTA and CDR2 FQGNSA. CDR3 DNA sequence: TGTGCCAGCAGCTTAGGGCCCCTCGGGGGGGGGTATCAAGAGACCCAGTACTTC. This gives the protein CASSLGPLGGGYQETQYF.